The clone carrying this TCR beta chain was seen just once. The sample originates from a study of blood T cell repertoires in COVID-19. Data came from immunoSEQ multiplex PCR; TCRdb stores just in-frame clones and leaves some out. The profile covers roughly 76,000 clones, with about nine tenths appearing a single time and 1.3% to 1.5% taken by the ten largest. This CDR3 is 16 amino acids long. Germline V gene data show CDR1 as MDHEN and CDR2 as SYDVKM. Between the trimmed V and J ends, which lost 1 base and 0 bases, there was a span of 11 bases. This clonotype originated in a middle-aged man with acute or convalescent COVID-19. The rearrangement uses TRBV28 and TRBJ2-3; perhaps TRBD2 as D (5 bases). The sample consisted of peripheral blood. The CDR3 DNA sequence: TGTGCCAGCAGTTTATCAGGACTCCGCAGCACAGATACGCAGTATTTT. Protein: CASSLSGLRSTDTQYF.